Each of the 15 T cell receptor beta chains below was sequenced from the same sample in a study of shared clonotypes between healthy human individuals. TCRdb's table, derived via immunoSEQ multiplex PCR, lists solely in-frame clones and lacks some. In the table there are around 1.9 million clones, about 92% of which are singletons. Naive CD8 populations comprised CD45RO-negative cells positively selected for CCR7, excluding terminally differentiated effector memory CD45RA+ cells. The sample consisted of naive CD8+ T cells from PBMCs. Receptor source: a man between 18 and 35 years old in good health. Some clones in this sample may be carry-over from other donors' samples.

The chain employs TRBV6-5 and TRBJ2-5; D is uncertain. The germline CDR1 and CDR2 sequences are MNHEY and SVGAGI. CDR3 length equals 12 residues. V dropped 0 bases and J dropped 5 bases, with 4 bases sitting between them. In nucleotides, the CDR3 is TGTGCCAGCAGTTACTCTTGGGAGACCCAGTACTTC. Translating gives CASSYSWETQYF.

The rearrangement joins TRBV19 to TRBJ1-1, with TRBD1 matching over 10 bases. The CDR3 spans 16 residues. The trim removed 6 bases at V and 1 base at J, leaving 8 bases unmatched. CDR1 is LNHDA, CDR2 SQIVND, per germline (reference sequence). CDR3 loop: CASSKTGGGRNTEAFF. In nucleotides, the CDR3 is TGTGCCAGTAGCAAGACAGGGGGCGGGAGGAACACTGAAGCTTTCTTT.

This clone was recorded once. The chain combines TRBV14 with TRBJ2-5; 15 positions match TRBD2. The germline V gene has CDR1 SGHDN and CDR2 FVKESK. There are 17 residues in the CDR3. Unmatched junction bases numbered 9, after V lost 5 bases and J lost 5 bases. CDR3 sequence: CASSSRTSGRGRETQYF. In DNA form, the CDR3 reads TGTGCCAGCAGCTCGAGGACTAGCGGGAGGGGAAGGGAGACCCAGTACTTC.

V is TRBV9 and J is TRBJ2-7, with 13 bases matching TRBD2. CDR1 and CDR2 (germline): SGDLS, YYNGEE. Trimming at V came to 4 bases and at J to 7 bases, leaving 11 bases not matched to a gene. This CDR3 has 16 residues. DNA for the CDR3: TGTGCCAGCAGCCCCATAGGGACTAGCGGGATAAGAGAGCAGTACTTC. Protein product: CASSPIGTSGIREQYF.

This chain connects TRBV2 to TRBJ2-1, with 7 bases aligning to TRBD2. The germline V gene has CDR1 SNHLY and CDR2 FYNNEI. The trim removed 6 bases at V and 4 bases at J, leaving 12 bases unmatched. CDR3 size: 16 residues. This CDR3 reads CASSGITSVTYNEQFF. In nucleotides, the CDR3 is TGTGCCAGCAGCGGCATAACTAGCGTTACATACAATGAGCAGTTCTTC.

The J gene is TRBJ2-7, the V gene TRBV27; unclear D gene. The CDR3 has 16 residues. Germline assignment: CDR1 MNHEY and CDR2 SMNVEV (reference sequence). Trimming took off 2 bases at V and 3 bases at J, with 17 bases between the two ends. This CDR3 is CASSLGAGELNYEQYF. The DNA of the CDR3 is TGTGCCAGCAGTTTAGGTGCAGGAGAGCTAAACTACGAGCAGTACTTC.

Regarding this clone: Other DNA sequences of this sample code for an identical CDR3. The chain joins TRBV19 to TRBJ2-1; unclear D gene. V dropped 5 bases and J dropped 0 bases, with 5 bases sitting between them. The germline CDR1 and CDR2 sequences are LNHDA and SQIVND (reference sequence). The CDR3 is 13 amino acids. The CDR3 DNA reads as TGTGCCAGTAGTTCCGGCTCCTACAATGAGCAGTTCTTC. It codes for CASSSGSYNEQFF.

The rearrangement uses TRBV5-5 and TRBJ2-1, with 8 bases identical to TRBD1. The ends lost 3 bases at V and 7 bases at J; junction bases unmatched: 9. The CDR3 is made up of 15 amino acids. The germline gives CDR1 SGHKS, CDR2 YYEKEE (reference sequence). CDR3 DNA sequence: TGTGCCAGCAGCTACGGGCAGGGGGCGAGGAATGAGCAGTTCTTC. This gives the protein CASSYGQGARNEQFF. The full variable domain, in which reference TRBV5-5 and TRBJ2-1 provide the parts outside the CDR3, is DAGVTQSPTHLIKTRGQQVTLRCSPISGHKSVSWYQQVLGQGPQFIFQYYEKEERGRGNFPDRFSARQFPNYSSELNVNALLLGDSALYLCASSYGQGARNEQFFGPGTRLTVL.

The CDR3 DNA is TGTGCCAGTAGTCTTTCCCCGGGACTAGCGGTACCCCCCCCTCAAGAGACCCAGTACTTC. Translating gives CASSLSPGLAVPPPQETQYF. The chain joins TRBV19 to TRBJ2-5; 11 nucleotides line up with TRBD2. This CDR3 is built from 20 residues. V shed 5 bases, J shed 2 bases, and the junction held 19 bases outside the gene matches. The germline V gene encodes CDR1 LNHDA and CDR2 SQIVND (reference sequence).

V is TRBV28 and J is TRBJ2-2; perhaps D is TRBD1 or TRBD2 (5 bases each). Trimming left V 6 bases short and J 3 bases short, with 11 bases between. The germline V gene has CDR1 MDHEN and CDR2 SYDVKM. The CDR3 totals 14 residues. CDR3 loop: CASRSRGDTGELFF. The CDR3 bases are TGTGCCAGCAGGAGCCGGGGCGACACCGGGGAGCTGTTTTTT.

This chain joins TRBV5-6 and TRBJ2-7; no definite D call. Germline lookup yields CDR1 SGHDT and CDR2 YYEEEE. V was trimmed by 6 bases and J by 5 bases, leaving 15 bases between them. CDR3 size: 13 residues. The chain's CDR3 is CASNSGRGDEQYF. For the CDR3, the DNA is TGTGCCAGCAACTCGGGTCGCGGAGACGAGCAGTACTTC.

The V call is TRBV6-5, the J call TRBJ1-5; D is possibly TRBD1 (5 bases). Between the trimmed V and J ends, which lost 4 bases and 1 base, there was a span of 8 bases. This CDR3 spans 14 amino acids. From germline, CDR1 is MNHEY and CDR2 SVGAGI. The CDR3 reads CASSFRESNQPQHF. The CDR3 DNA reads TGTGCCAGCAGTTTCAGGGAAAGCAATCAGCCCCAGCATTTT.

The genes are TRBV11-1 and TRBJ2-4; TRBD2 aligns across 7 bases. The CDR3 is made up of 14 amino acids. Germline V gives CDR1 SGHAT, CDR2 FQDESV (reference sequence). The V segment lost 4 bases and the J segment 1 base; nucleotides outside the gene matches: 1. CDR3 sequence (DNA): TGTGCCAGCAGCTGGCGGGGGGCCAAAAACATTCAGTACTTC. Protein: CASSWRGAKNIQYF.

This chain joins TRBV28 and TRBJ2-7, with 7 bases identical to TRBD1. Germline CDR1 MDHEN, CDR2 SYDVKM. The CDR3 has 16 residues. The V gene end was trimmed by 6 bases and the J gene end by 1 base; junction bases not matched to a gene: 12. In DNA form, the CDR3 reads TGTGCCAGCAGACCATACCCCGGGACAGATTCCTACGAGCAGTACTTC. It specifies CASRPYPGTDSYEQYF.

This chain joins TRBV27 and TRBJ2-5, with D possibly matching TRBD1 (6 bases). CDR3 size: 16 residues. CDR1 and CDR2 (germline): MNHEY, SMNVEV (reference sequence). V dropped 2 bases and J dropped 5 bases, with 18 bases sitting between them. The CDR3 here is CASSLGYDERGETQYF. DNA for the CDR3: TGTGCCAGCAGTTTAGGCTATGATGAGAGGGGGGAGACCCAGTACTTC.